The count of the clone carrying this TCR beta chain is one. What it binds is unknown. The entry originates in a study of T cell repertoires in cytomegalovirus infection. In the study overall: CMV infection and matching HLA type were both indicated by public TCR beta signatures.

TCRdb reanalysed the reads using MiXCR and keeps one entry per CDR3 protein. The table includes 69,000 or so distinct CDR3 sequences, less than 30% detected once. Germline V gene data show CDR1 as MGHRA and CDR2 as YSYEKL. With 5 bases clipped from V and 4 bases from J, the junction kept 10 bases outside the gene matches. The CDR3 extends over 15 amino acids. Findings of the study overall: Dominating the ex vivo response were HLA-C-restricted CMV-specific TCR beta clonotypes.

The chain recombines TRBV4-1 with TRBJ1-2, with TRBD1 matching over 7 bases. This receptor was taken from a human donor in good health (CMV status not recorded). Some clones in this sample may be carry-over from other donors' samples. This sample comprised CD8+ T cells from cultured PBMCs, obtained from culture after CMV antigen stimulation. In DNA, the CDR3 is TGCGCCAGCAGCTTAACAGGGGACCCTACCTATGGCTACACCTTC. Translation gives CASSLTGDPTYGYTF.